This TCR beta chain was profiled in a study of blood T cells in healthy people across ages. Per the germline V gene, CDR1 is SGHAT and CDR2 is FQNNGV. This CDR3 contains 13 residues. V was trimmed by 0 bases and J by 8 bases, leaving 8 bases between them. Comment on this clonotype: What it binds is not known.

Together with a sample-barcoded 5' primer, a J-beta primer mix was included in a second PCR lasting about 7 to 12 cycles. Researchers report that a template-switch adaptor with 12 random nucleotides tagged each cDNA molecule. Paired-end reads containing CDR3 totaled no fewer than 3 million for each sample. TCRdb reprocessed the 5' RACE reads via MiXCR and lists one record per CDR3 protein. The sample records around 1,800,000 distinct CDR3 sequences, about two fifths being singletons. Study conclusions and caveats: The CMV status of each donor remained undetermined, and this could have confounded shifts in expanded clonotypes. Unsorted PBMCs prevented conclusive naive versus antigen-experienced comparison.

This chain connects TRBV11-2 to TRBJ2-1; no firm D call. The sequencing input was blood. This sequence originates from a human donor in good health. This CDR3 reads CASSLEGNDEQFF. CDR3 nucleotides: TGTGCCAGCAGCTTAGAGGGGAACGATGAGCAGTTCTTC.